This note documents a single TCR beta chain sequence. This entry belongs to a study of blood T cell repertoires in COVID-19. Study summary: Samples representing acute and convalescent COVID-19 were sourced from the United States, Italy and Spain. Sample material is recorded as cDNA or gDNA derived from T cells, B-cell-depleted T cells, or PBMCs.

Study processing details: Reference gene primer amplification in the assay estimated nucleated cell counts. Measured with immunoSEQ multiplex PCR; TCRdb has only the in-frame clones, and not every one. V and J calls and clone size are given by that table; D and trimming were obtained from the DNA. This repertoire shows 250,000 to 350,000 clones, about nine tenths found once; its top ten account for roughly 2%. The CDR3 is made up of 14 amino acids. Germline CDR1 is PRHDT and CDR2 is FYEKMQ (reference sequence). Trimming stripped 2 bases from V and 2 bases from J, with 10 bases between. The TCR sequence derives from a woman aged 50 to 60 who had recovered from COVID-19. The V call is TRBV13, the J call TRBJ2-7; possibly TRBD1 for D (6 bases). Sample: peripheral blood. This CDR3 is CASSLTRTAYEQYF. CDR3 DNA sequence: TGTGCCAGCAGCTTAACCCGGACAGCCTACGAGCAGTACTTC.